The rows below give T cell receptor beta chains drawn from one sample of a study of CD8 T cells in ankylosing spondylitis. TCRdb called the 5' RACE reads again in MiXCR, with one record for every CDR3 protein. This sample carries 350,000 to 550,000 distinct CDR3 sequences, 25% to 30% of them seen once, and the ten largest clones take approximately 1%. The sequencing sample was made of blood, either unsorted or a sorted T cell fraction (not recorded which). The receptors originated from a male donor with ankylosing spondylitis. Both conserved end residues are part of each CDR3. A D gene is named only where the DNA matches it firmly. Rows give clone size only sometimes, using once, few, many, or a class for an expanded clone.

j_gene: TRBJ2-7
v_gene: TRBV4-2
abundance: NA
d_gene: TRBD2
CDR3aa: CASSRAGTTPYEQYF
CDR3nt: TGTGCCAGCAGCCGAGCCGGGACTACCCCCTACGAGCAGTACTTC

j_gene: TRBJ2-4
v_gene: TRBV3-1
abundance: few
d_gene: NA
CDR3aa: CAVSQAGAKNIQYF
CDR3nt: TGTGCCGTCAGCCAAGCAGGGGCGAAAAACATTCAGTACTTC

j_gene: TRBJ1-4
v_gene: TRBV7-2
abundance: NA
d_gene: TRBD1
CDR3aa: CASSVQGGPNEKLFF
CDR3nt: TGTGCCAGCAGCGTGCAGGGGGGGCCTAATGAAAAACTGTTTTTT

j_gene: TRBJ1-1
v_gene: TRBV5-6
abundance: NA
d_gene: NA
CDR3aa: CASQRRGSPEAFF
CDR3nt: TGTGCCAGCCAACGGAGGGGCAGCCCCGAAGCTTTCTTT

j_gene: TRBJ2-5
v_gene: TRBV24-1
abundance: once
d_gene: TRBD1
CDR3aa: CATSDPGQGVETQYF
CDR3nt: TGTGCCACCAGTGACCCGGGACAGGGTGTAGAGACCCAGTACTTC

j_gene: TRBJ1-5
v_gene: TRBV24-1
abundance: few
d_gene: NA
CDR3aa: CATSGPGAAFDQPQHF
CDR3nt: TGTGCCACCAGTGGTCCGGGGGCTGCATTCGATCAGCCCCAGCATTTT

j_gene: TRBJ1-2
v_gene: TRBV3-1
abundance: NA
d_gene: TRBD1
CDR3aa: CASSQQYRGRGILDGYTF
CDR3nt: TGTGCCAGCAGCCAACAATACAGGGGGCGTGGGATTTTGGATGGCTACACCTTC

j_gene: TRBJ2-1
v_gene: TRBV18
abundance: few
d_gene: TRBD2
CDR3aa: CASSPLAGGPGEQFF
CDR3nt: TGTGCCAGCTCACCGTTAGCGGGAGGGCCGGGAGAGCAGTTCTTC

j_gene: TRBJ2-1
v_gene: TRBV7-9
abundance: many
d_gene: NA
CDR3aa: CASSPQRSSYNEQFF
CDR3nt: TGTGCCAGCAGCCCCCAGAGAAGCTCCTACAATGAGCAGTTCTTC

j_gene: TRBJ1-1
v_gene: TRBV29-1
abundance: few
d_gene: NA
CDR3aa: CSVEEGSRNTEAFF
CDR3nt: TGCAGCGTTGAAGAAGGCAGCCGGAACACTGAAGCTTTCTTT

j_gene: TRBJ1-1
v_gene: TRBV20-1
abundance: few
d_gene: NA
CDR3aa: CSAYNGRGGHTEAFF
CDR3nt: TGCAGTGCTTACAACGGACGGGGTGGGCACACTGAAGCTTTCTTT

j_gene: TRBJ1-5
v_gene: TRBV7-2
abundance: NA
d_gene: NA
CDR3aa: CASSLGVGSRPLHF
CDR3nt: TGTGCCAGCAGCTTAGGGGTTGGATCTCGACCCCTGCATTTT

j_gene: TRBJ2-1
v_gene: TRBV11-2
abundance: NA
d_gene: NA
CDR3aa: CASSPTRGDKLVPYNEQFF
CDR3nt: TGTGCCAGCAGCCCAACTAGGGGGGACAAGTTAGTCCCCTACAATGAGCAGTTCTTC

j_gene: TRBJ1-1
v_gene: TRBV5-1
abundance: NA
d_gene: TRBD1
CDR3aa: CASRAGGALAEAFF
CDR3nt: TGCGCCAGCAGAGCAGGGGGCGCCTTGGCTGAAGCTTTCTTT

j_gene: TRBJ1-5
v_gene: TRBV29-1
abundance: NA
d_gene: NA
CDR3aa: CSVKDSGMNQPQHF
CDR3nt: TGCAGCGTGAAAGACTCGGGGATGAATCAGCCCCAGCATTTT

j_gene: TRBJ2-1
v_gene: TRBV11-3
abundance: few
d_gene: TRBD1
CDR3aa: CASSLTGVNEQFF
CDR3nt: TGTGCCAGCAGCTTAACAGGGGTCAATGAGCAGTTCTTC

j_gene: TRBJ2-1
v_gene: TRBV2
abundance: once
d_gene: NA
CDR3aa: CASAPSRRVYGEQFF
CDR3nt: TGTGCCAGCGCCCCCTCTCGTAGGGTTTATGGAGAGCAGTTCTTC

j_gene: TRBJ2-3
v_gene: TRBV18
abundance: once
d_gene: TRBD2
CDR3aa: CASSPRQSGSSDTQYF
CDR3nt: TGTGCCAGCTCACCCCGCCAGAGCGGGAGCTCAGATACGCAGTATTTT

j_gene: TRBJ2-6
v_gene: TRBV7-8
abundance: few
d_gene: NA
CDR3aa: CASSKWTTMSSGANVLTF
CDR3nt: TGTGCCAGCAGCAAGTGGACTACTATGAGCTCTGGGGCCAACGTCCTGACTTTC

j_gene: TRBJ1-4
v_gene: TRBV25-1
abundance: NA
d_gene: TRBD1
CDR3aa: CASNSDRAGNEKLFF
CDR3nt: TGTGCCAGCAACTCAGACAGGGCGGGTAATGAAAAACTGTTTTTT

j_gene: TRBJ2-5
v_gene: TRBV12-3/TRBV12-4
abundance: NA
d_gene: TRBD1
CDR3aa: CASSLGTGAKTQYF
CDR3nt: TGTGCCAGCAGCCTCGGGACAGGAGCGAAGACCCAGTACTTC

j_gene: TRBJ2-3
v_gene: TRBV7-2
abundance: NA
d_gene: NA
CDR3aa: CASSLDFSPTDTQYF
CDR3nt: TGTGCCAGCAGCTTGGATTTCAGTCCCACAGATACGCAGTATTTT

j_gene: TRBJ1-6
v_gene: TRBV7-2
abundance: NA
d_gene: NA
CDR3aa: CASSLAAGLTYNSPLHF
CDR3nt: TGTGCCAGCAGCTTAGCCGCGGGGTTGACCTATAATTCACCCCTCCACTTT

j_gene: TRBJ1-4
v_gene: TRBV12-3/TRBV12-4
abundance: NA
d_gene: NA
CDR3aa: CASSFWANEKLFF
CDR3nt: TGTGCCAGCAGTTTTTGGGCTAATGAAAAACTGTTTTTT

j_gene: TRBJ2-5
v_gene: TRBV10-3
abundance: few
d_gene: NA
CDR3aa: CAISESTLTSATTQETQYF
CDR3nt: TGTGCCATCAGTGAGTCGACTCTAACGTCTGCCACAACCCAAGAGACCCAGTACTTC

j_gene: TRBJ2-5
v_gene: TRBV7-2
abundance: NA
d_gene: NA
CDR3aa: CASRSTSHQTQYF
CDR3nt: TGTGCCAGCAGATCCACTAGCCACCAGACCCAGTACTTC

j_gene: TRBJ2-2
v_gene: TRBV24-1
abundance: many
d_gene: NA
CDR3aa: CATSDFGGAGPLNTGELFF
CDR3nt: TGTGCCACCAGTGATTTTGGGGGGGCTGGCCCTTTGAACACCGGGGAGCTGTTTTTT

j_gene: TRBJ2-5
v_gene: TRBV5-6
abundance: few
d_gene: NA
CDR3aa: CASSFPGAETQYF
CDR3nt: TGTGCCAGCAGCTTTCCGGGGGCTGAGACCCAGTACTTC

j_gene: TRBJ2-1
v_gene: TRBV19
abundance: NA
d_gene: TRBD2
CDR3aa: CASSQAGGRSDEQFF
CDR3nt: TGTGCCAGTAGCCAAGCCGGCGGGAGGTCGGATGAGCAGTTCTTC

j_gene: TRBJ2-3
v_gene: TRBV2
abundance: NA
d_gene: NA
CDR3aa: CASNKGRTDTQYF
CDR3nt: TGTGCCAGCAATAAGGGAAGAACAGATACGCAGTATTTT

j_gene: TRBJ1-2
v_gene: TRBV15
abundance: NA
d_gene: NA
CDR3aa: CATSRDVETFYGYTF
CDR3nt: TGTGCCACCAGCAGAGATGTAGAGACGTTCTATGGCTACACCTTC

j_gene: TRBJ2-5
v_gene: TRBV15
abundance: few
d_gene: TRBD1
CDR3aa: CATSRGDSQETQYF
CDR3nt: TGTGCCACCAGCAGAGGGGACAGTCAAGAGACCCAGTACTTC

j_gene: TRBJ1-1
v_gene: TRBV5-1
abundance: few
d_gene: TRBD1
CDR3aa: CASSLQKRGDRGLAFF
CDR3nt: TGCGCCAGCAGCTTGCAAAAACGGGGCGACAGGGGGCTGGCTTTCTTT

j_gene: TRBJ2-5
v_gene: TRBV12-3/TRBV12-4
abundance: NA
d_gene: NA
CDR3aa: CASSLGTVRHF
CDR3nt: TGTGCCAGCAGTTTAGGGACCGTCCGGCACTTC

j_gene: TRBJ2-1
v_gene: TRBV18
abundance: NA
d_gene: NA
CDR3aa: CASSRGQNNQQFF
CDR3nt: TGTGCCAGCTCACGGGGACAAAACAATCAGCAGTTCTTC

j_gene: TRBJ2-7
v_gene: TRBV29-1
abundance: few
d_gene: NA
CDR3aa: CSGGVAYEQYF
CDR3nt: TGCAGCGGGGGGGTGGCCTACGAGCAGTACTTC

j_gene: TRBJ2-7
v_gene: TRBV20-1
abundance: NA
d_gene: NA
CDR3aa: CSAERSYEQYF
CDR3nt: TGCAGTGCCGAGCGGTCCTACGAGCAGTACTTC

j_gene: TRBJ1-4
v_gene: TRBV29-1
abundance: NA
d_gene: TRBD1
CDR3aa: CSVGTGGMNEKLFF
CDR3nt: TGCAGCGTTGGCACAGGGGGCATGAATGAAAAACTGTTTTTT